This T cell receptor beta chain was found in a study of CD8 T cells in Susac syndrome. The V gene's germline CDR1 is KGHSY and CDR2 FQNENV. This CDR3 is built from 13 residues. The V and J ends lost 5 bases and 6 bases respectively, with 11 bases between them. A quantity of about 0.5 to 1 ug RNA underwent reverse transcription using random hexamers. TCRdb reanalysed the immunoSEQ multiplex PCR reads using MiXCR and keeps one entry per CDR3 protein. The table records about 280,000 distinct CDR3 sequences, about 85% of them present only once. Sequenced: CD8+ T cells from PBMCs. The V and J genes are TRBV16 and TRBJ1-5; D is ambiguous. This TCR was recovered from a human donor with multiple sclerosis. CDR3 loop: CASSTANAQPQHF. CDR3 DNA sequence: TGTGCCAGCAGCACGGCCAATGCTCAGCCCCAGCATTTT.